The next 26 T cell receptor beta chains were all read from a single sample in a study of blood T cell repertoires in COVID-19 (dated by TCRdb to 2018 to 2020). Preparation of the library involved the immunoSEQ multiplex PCR assay. Imported from immuneACCESS, the table was reduced by TCRdb to in-frame sequences with V and J called. These copies leave out some clones; in studies compared against another copy, an unresolved V gene accounts for under half, and the cause of the remainder is not known. The sample table holds about 420,000 clones, of which 70% to 90% were seen once. The ten largest clones add up to around 0.92% of the sample. Material for sequencing was peripheral blood. The receptors shown here come from a man younger than 30 with COVID-19, enrolled during active disease.

The chain employs TRBV21-1 and TRBJ2-5; the table's D call TRBD1 went unverified against the DNA. TRBV21-1 corresponds to a pseudogene. CDR3 size: 22 residues. Here the CDR3 reads CASSKGRTPTRRGQGSQETQYF. As DNA, the CDR3 is TGTGCCAGCAGCAAAGGGCGAACTCCAACGAGAAGAGGACAGGGGAGCCAAGAGACCCAGTACTTC.

The gene calls are TRBV6-5 and TRBJ1-1, with D uncertain. This CDR3 has 13 amino acids. Germline lookup yields CDR1 MNHEY and CDR2 SVGAGI. Deletions cut 6 bases from V and 2 bases from J, with 10 bases between. The CDR3 is CASRPDENTEAFF. The CDR3 DNA follows: TGTGCCAGCAGGCCAGATGAAAACACTGAAGCTTTCTTT.

V usage is TRBV6-6 and J usage is TRBJ1-1, with 7 bases identical to TRBD1. Germline CDR1 MNHNY, CDR2 SVGAGI (reference sequence). The CDR3 is 14 residues long. V trimming: 2 bases; J trimming: 5 bases; junction bases outside the gene matches: 5. This chain's CDR3 is CASSYTGDLTEAFF. The CDR3 DNA is TGTGCCAGCAGTTACACAGGGGATTTAACTGAAGCTTTCTTT.

J is TRBJ2-3 and V is TRBV7-3, with D tentatively TRBD2 (5 bases). Germline assignment: CDR1 SGHTA and CDR2 FQGTGA. Trimming shortened V by 2 bases and J by 5 bases, and 8 bases separated the two germline ends. The CDR3 covers 13 residues. The CDR3, as DNA: TGTGCCAGCAGCTTAGGACGGGAAGATACGCAGTATTTT. Its protein is CASSLGREDTQYF.

This clone appeared a few times. The chain combines TRBV7-2 with TRBJ1-3, with 7 bases that match TRBD1. This CDR3 has 16 amino acids. Germline V gene data show CDR1 as SGHTA and CDR2 as FQGNSA. The V and J ends lost 2 bases and 1 base, in that order; junction bases with no gene match: 5. CDR3 nucleotide sequence: TGTGCCAGCAGCTTACATAGGACAGGATCTGGAAACACCATATATTTT. It yields the protein CASSLHRTGSGNTIYF.

The V and J genes are TRBV7-9 and TRBJ2-1; 9 bases line up with TRBD2. The junction had 5 bases not matched to a gene; V was cut back by 5 bases and J by 6 bases. The CDR3 sequence is 14 residues long. Germline V CDR1 and CDR2: SEHNR, FQNEAQ (reference sequence). The DNA of the CDR3 is TGTGCCAGCAGCCCCCGACTAGCGGTCAATGAGCAGTTCTTC. Amino acid sequence: CASSPRLAVNEQFF.

V gene TRBV19 combines with J gene TRBJ1-6; D unresolved. Trimming took off 7 bases at V and 7 bases at J, with 17 bases between the two ends. This CDR3 comprises 15 residues. CDR1 LNHDA and CDR2 SQIVND come from the germline V gene (reference sequence). CDR3 in amino acids: CASNPSWRVNSPLHF. The CDR3 DNA sequence: TGTGCCAGTAACCCGAGCTGGCGGGTAAATTCACCCCTCCACTTT.

The chain couples TRBV30 to TRBJ2-1, with D perhaps TRBD1 (6 bases). Trimming cost V 3 bases and J 4 bases, with 10 bases left between them. In germline, CDR1 is GTSNPN, CDR2 SVGIG (reference sequence). The CDR3 is 13 residues long. The CDR3 DNA sequence: TGTGCCTGGAGCGGGACATTATACAATGAGCAGTTCTTC. This translates into CAWSGTLYNEQFF.

V gene TRBV3-1 (or the pseudogene TRBV3-2) combines with J gene TRBJ2-3; perhaps TRBD2 as D (6 bases). The germline V gene has CDR1 LGHDT and CDR2 YNNKEL (reference sequence). This CDR3 comprises 15 residues. Trimming removed 3 bases from V and 4 bases from J, with 14 bases in between. CDR3 amino acids: CASSHETGVPDTQYF. CDR3 in DNA: TGTGCCAGCAGCCATGAGACGGGGGTACCAGATACGCAGTATTTT.

This chain links TRBV29-1 with TRBJ1-6; D gene unclear. Germline loops: CDR1 SQVTM, CDR2 ANQGSEA. There are 11 residues in the CDR3. Trimming took 2 bases from V and 14 from J, leaving 10 bases between them. As DNA, the CDR3 is TGCAGCGTTGAACTCGGTTTATCCCTCCACTTT. Translated, it gives CSVELGLSLHF.

The chain joins TRBV19 to TRBJ1-2; D unresolved. CDR1 and CDR2 from the germline V gene are LNHDA and SQIVND (reference sequence). V lost 5 bases, J lost 7 bases, and 17 bases lay in between. CDR3 length equals 14 residues. CDR3 bases: TGTGCCAGTAGTGAGGTCGCGGGGAAGGGTGGCTACACCTTC. This gives the protein CASSEVAGKGGYTF.

The rearrangement links TRBV21-1 to TRBJ2-3; TRBD2, the table's D call, lacks a check against the DNA. TRBV21-1 is recorded as a pseudogene. There are 20 residues in the CDR3. The CDR3 DNA reads as TGTGCCAGCAACTGGACTAGCGGGAGGGTGTGCCTGACGAGCACAGATACGCAGTATTTT. Amino acids: CASNWTSGRVCLTSTDTQYF.

The chain carries TRBV9 and TRBJ2-7, with 7 bases that match TRBD2. The CDR3 runs 16 residues. CDR1 SGDLS and CDR2 YYNGEE come from the germline V gene. J gave up 0 bases and V 4 bases, and 10 bases lay outside the gene matches. CDR3 residues: CASSSDSGPSSYEQYF. CDR3 DNA: TGTGCCAGCAGCTCAGATAGCGGGCCGTCCTCCTACGAGCAGTACTTC.

This clone appeared a single time. This rearrangement joins TRBV19 to TRBJ2-4; 10 positions agree with TRBD1. CDR3 length: 15 amino acids. The germline gives CDR1 LNHDA, CDR2 SQIVND (reference sequence). V trimming: 4 bases; J trimming: 8 bases; junction bases outside the gene matches: 8. CDR3 loop: CASSTPGTGADIQYF. CDR3 DNA sequence: TGTGCCAGTAGTACCCCAGGGACAGGGGCGGACATTCAGTACTTC.

Here the CDR3 reads CASSKVCLAGGNYEQYF. CDR3 in DNA: TGTGCCAGCAGCAAAGTGTGCCTAGCGGGGGGGAACTACGAGCAGTACTTC. The chain joins TRBV21-1 to TRBJ2-7; TRBD2, the table's D call, was not compared with the DNA. TRBV21-1 is a documented pseudogene. The CDR3 length is 17 residues.

The chain carries TRBV2 and TRBJ1-1; D perhaps matches TRBD1 (6 bases). The CDR3 totals 13 residues. V lost 8 bases, J lost 2 bases, and 12 bases lay in between. Germline CDR1 is SNHLY and CDR2 is FYNNEI. The CDR3 is CASLRGGNTEAFF. The CDR3 region has the DNA TGTGCCAGCCTGAGAGGGGGTAACACTGAAGCTTTCTTT.

This clone showed up just a few times. The chain has TRBV6-1 and TRBJ2-7, with D perhaps TRBD2 (5 bases). Trimming stripped 1 base from V and 6 bases from J, with 13 bases between. CDR3 size: 14 residues. CDR1 is MNHNS, CDR2 SASEGT, per germline. Here the CDR3 DNA reads TGTGCCAGCAGTGAAGAACGGAGGTACTCCGAGCAGTACTTC. Amino acid sequence: CASSEERRYSEQYF.

The chain couples TRBV4-2 to TRBJ2-2; a possible D gene is TRBD1 (5 bases). The CDR3 length is 15 residues. CDR1 is LGHNA, CDR2 YNFKEQ, per germline. V dropped 4 bases and J dropped 1 base, with 10 bases sitting between them. The CDR3 here is CASSRAQGNTGELFF. Written as DNA, the CDR3 is TGTGCCAGCAGCCGAGCGCAGGGGAACACCGGGGAGCTGTTTTTT.

This chain joins TRBV2 and TRBJ1-2, with 9 bases aligning to TRBD1. Germline loops: CDR1 SNHLY, CDR2 FYNNEI. Trimming at V came to 2 bases and at J to 8 bases, leaving 6 bases not matched to a gene. This CDR3 is 14 amino acids long. DNA for the CDR3: TGTGCCAGCAGTGAAATAACACAGGGGGCGGGCTACACCTTC. It is translated as CASSEITQGAGYTF.

This rearrangement joins TRBV11-2 to TRBJ2-1; 9 bases agree with TRBD1. The CDR3 sequence is 16 residues long. J gave up 9 bases and V 5 bases, and 14 bases lay outside the gene matches. The germline V gene encodes CDR1 SGHAT and CDR2 FQNNGV. The CDR3 loop is CASSQQGAILTGEQFF. CDR3 nucleotides: TGTGCCAGCAGCCAACAGGGGGCTATCTTAACGGGTGAGCAGTTCTTC.

A single count supports this clone. J is TRBJ1-2 and V is TRBV6-4; 9 bases are shared with TRBD1. This CDR3 contains 12 residues. CDR1 is MRHNA and CDR2 is SNTAGT in the germline V gene. V lost 6 bases and J lost 7; bases outside the gene matches: 3. CDR3 bases: TGTGCCAGCAGGGGACAGGGAGGTGGCTACACCTTC. Amino acid sequence: CASRGQGGGYTF.

This clone was seen once. The rearrangement joins TRBV5-1 to TRBJ1-4, with TRBD1 matching over 8 bases. Germline V lookup: CDR1 SGHRS, CDR2 YFSETQ. The CDR3 is 15 residues long. V shed 3 bases, J shed 7 bases, and the junction held 8 bases outside the gene matches. The chain's CDR3 is CASSYQGALGEKLFF. CDR3 DNA: TGCGCCAGCAGCTACCAGGGGGCGCTCGGTGAAAAACTGTTTTTT. The entire variable domain, with the rest obtained from reference TRBV5-1 and TRBJ1-4, is as follows: KAGVTQTPRYLIKTRGQQVTLSCSPISGHRSVSWYQQTPGQGLQFLFEYFSETQRNKGNFPGRFSGRQFSNSRSEMNVSTLELGDSALYLCASSYQGALGEKLFFGSGTQLSVL.

This clone was seen only once. The chain employs TRBV6-1 and TRBJ2-5; 10 bases map to TRBD1. This CDR3 has 16 amino acids. V shed 3 bases, J shed 3 bases, and the junction held 7 bases outside the gene matches. CDR1 is MNHNS, CDR2 SASEGT, per germline. Written as DNA, the CDR3 is TGTGCCAGCAGTGAGACTACCGGGACAGGGGAAGAGACCCAGTACTTC. Its translation is CASSETTGTGEETQYF.

The table lists this clone with many counts. The rearrangement links TRBV6-5 to TRBJ2-5; 10 bases match TRBD1. The CDR3 is 14 amino acids. With 6 bases clipped from V and 5 bases from J, the junction kept 6 bases outside the gene matches. Germline V gene lookup returns CDR1 MNHEY and CDR2 SVGAGI. The CDR3 nucleotides read TGTGCCAGCAGAGAGACAGGGGGCCTCGAGACCCAGTACTTC. This codes for CASRETGGLETQYF.

This chain joins TRBV5-8 and TRBJ1-4; TRBD1 agrees at 8 bases. The CDR3 contains 14 residues. Germline values: CDR1 SGHTS, CDR2 YDEGEE. V shed 9 bases and J 5 bases; nucleotides not matched to a gene: 9. The CDR3 nucleotides read TGTGCCACCACCGCGGACAGGGAGAATGAAAAACTGTTTTTT. As protein: CATTADRENEKLFF.

This chain joins TRBV4-1 and TRBJ2-7; 7 bases map to TRBD1. The CDR3 is 12 residues long. Losses at the gene ends were 0 bases for V and 12 bases for J; bases not matched to a gene: 5. Germline V gives CDR1 MGHRA, CDR2 YSYEKL. The CDR3 here is CASSQDETGMYF. DNA of the CDR3: TGCGCCAGCAGCCAAGACGAGACAGGGATGTACTTC.